Listed here are 26 T cell receptor beta chains from one sample, sequenced in a study of blood T cell repertoires in COVID-19. TCRdb keeps only in-frame clones here, not all; method: immunoSEQ multiplex PCR. The data show roughly 40,000 clones, over 70% seen once. Input material: peripheral blood. The receptors stem from an older man with acute or convalescent COVID-19.

This clone was seen a handful of times. This chain joins TRBV5-1 and TRBJ1-3, with D tentatively TRBD1 (6 bases). V dropped 8 bases and J dropped 0 bases, with 15 bases sitting between them. Germline loops: CDR1 SGHRS, CDR2 YFSETQ. The CDR3 spans 15 residues. The CDR3 nucleotides read TGCGCCAGTAGGGGGGGCACCCACTCTGGAAACACCATATATTTT. Protein product: CASRGGTHSGNTIYF.

The rearrangement links TRBV28 to TRBJ1-6; a possible D gene is TRBD1 (5 bases). The CDR3 runs to 14 residues. Germline V gives CDR1 MDHEN, CDR2 SYDVKM. V was trimmed by 6 bases and J by 10 bases, leaving 16 bases between them. The CDR3 sequence is CASRVAGRESPLHF. Written as DNA, the CDR3 is TGTGCCAGCAGGGTCGCAGGGAGGGAGTCACCCCTCCACTTT.

V gene TRBV5-6 combines with J gene TRBJ2-3; maybe TRBD2 (6 bases). Between the trimmed V and J ends, which lost 0 bases and 0 bases, there was a span of 8 bases. Germline V CDR1 and CDR2: SGHDT, YYEEEE. CDR3 size: 15 residues. The CDR3 loop is CASSLGLVSTDTQYF. The CDR3 bases are TGTGCCAGCAGCTTGGGACTAGTGAGCACAGATACGCAGTATTTT.

J is TRBJ2-2 and V is TRBV4-1, with 10 bases that match TRBD2. The trim removed 5 bases at V and 5 bases at J, leaving 5 bases unmatched. This CDR3 is built from 15 residues. Looked up from germline, CDR1 is MGHRA and CDR2 is YSYEKL. CDR3 DNA sequence: TGCGCCAGCAGCGGTAGCGGGGGGATGACCGGGGAGCTGTTTTTT. Translated, it gives CASSGSGGMTGELFF.

This chain connects TRBV5-1 to TRBJ2-1; D possibly corresponds to TRBD2 (5 bases). Germline CDR1 SGHRS, CDR2 YFSETQ. Trimming removed 4 bases at V and 9 bases at J, with 20 bases between. The CDR3 is made up of 15 amino acids. CDR3 nucleotides: TGCGCCAGCAGCCAGGACTCCAATCCTGTGGGTGAGCAGTTCTTC. Encoded protein: CASSQDSNPVGEQFF.

V is TRBV7-9 and J is TRBJ2-2; the D gene is possibly TRBD2 (6 bases). Germline assignment: CDR1 SEHNR and CDR2 FQNEAQ (reference sequence). The CDR3 contains 16 residues. Trimming stripped 5 bases from V and 6 bases from J, with 19 bases between. In nucleotides, the CDR3 is TGTGCCAGCAGCCAAGGCCGGGGGAAGTCGGCCGGGGAGCTGTTTTTT. Translation: CASSQGRGKSAGELFF.

The rearrangement links TRBV15 to TRBJ1-6; D ambiguous. Germline CDR1 reads LNHNV; CDR2 reads YYDKDF (reference sequence). The length of the CDR3 is 13 residues. Trimming took 5 bases from V and 10 from J, leaving 12 bases between them. DNA for the CDR3: TGTGCCACCAGCGTTGACGGAGGATCACCCCTCCACTTT. The encoded protein is CATSVDGGSPLHF. The variable domain in full, completed from reference TRBV15 and TRBJ1-6, reads DAMVIQNPRYQVTQFGKPVTLSCSQTLNHNVMYWYQQKSSQAPKLLFHYYDKDFNNEADTPDNFQSRRPNTSFCFLDIRSPGLGDTAMYLCATSVDGGSPLHFGNGTRLTVT.

V usage is TRBV5-6 and J usage is TRBJ2-7; TRBD2 matches 7 bases. Germline trimming cut 1 base from V and 7 bases from J; bases unmatched to any gene: 14. The CDR3 is made up of 16 amino acids. CDR1 is SGHDT and CDR2 is YYEEEE in the germline V gene. The CDR3 nucleotides are TGTGCCAGCAGCTTGTGGGGGGGACGTCTCCCCCCTGAGCAGTACTTC. Its translation: CASSLWGGRLPPEQYF. Looking up the rest from reference TRBV5-6 and TRBJ2-7 gives the full variable domain: DAGVTQSPTHLIKTRGQQVTLRCSPKSGHDTVSWYQQALGQGPQFIFQYYEEEERQRGNFPDRFSGHQFPNYSSELNVNALLLGDSALYLCASSLWGGRLPPEQYFGPGTRLTVT.

The genes are TRBV15 and TRBJ1-5; maybe TRBD1 (5 bases). V gave up 0 bases and J gave up 6 bases, with 12 bases separating them. Germline V gives CDR1 LNHNV, CDR2 YYDKDF (reference sequence). CDR3 length: 15 residues. CDR3 sequence: CATSRERGRAQPQHF. As DNA, the CDR3 is TGTGCCACCAGCAGAGAACGGGGGAGGGCTCAGCCCCAGCATTTT. Supplemented by reference TRBV15 and TRBJ1-5, the full variable domain reads DAMVIQNPRYQVTQFGKPVTLSCSQTLNHNVMYWYQQKSSQAPKLLFHYYDKDFNNEADTPDNFQSRRPNTSFCFLDIRSPGLGDTAMYLCATSRERGRAQPQHFGDGTRLSIL.

This chain connects TRBV30 to TRBJ1-6, with a possible D match to TRBD1 (6 bases). The V gene's germline CDR1 is GTSNPN and CDR2 SVGIG (reference sequence). V was trimmed by 4 bases and J by 10 bases, leaving 14 bases between them. The CDR3 spans 13 residues. CDR3: CAWNTGTGSPLHF. For the CDR3, the DNA is TGTGCCTGGAACACAGGGACGGGGTCACCCCTCCACTTT.

The V call is TRBV7-2, the J call TRBJ2-3; D remains unclear. CDR1 and CDR2 (germline): SGHTA, FQGNSA. The CDR3 covers 13 residues. V shed 5 bases and J shed 0 bases, with 6 bases lying between them. The CDR3 nucleotides read TGTGCCAGCAGCCCCCCTAGCACAGATACGCAGTATTTT. It yields the protein CASSPPSTDTQYF.

This chain joins TRBV4-3 and TRBJ1-1; TRBD1 might be the D (5 bases). The CDR3 loop spans 13 amino acids. V was trimmed by 1 base and J by 5 bases, leaving 8 bases between them. Germline V gene sequence: CDR1 LGHNA, CDR2 YSLEER. The CDR3 bases are TGCGCCAGCAGCCAAGCGCAGGGTACTGAAGCTTTCTTT. It encodes CASSQAQGTEAFF.

J is TRBJ2-7 and V is TRBV4-3; 7 bases are shared with TRBD1. Germline assignment: CDR1 LGHNA and CDR2 YSLEER. Germline trimming cut 3 bases from V and 2 bases from J; bases unmatched to any gene: 4. CDR3 size: 14 residues. The CDR3 sequence: CASSHRGGPYEQYF. DNA of the CDR3: TGCGCCAGCAGCCATAGAGGGGGCCCCTACGAGCAGTACTTC.

The chain has TRBV6-4 and TRBJ2-3, with 13 bases identical to TRBD2. CDR1 is MRHNA, CDR2 SNTAGT, per germline. The CDR3 is 15 amino acids. V trimming: 2 bases; J trimming: 4 bases; junction bases outside the gene matches: 0. The CDR3 protein is CASSDGTSGADTQYF. CDR3 DNA sequence: TGTGCCAGCAGTGACGGGACTAGCGGGGCAGATACGCAGTATTTT.

This chain connects TRBV19 to TRBJ1-5, with 10 bases fitting TRBD1. V shed 7 bases and J 3 bases; nucleotides not matched to a gene: 6. The germline V gene has CDR1 LNHDA and CDR2 SQIVND (reference sequence). The CDR3 sequence is 15 residues long. CDR3 loop: CASTTTGGVNQPQHF. CDR3 coding DNA: TGTGCCAGTACCACGACAGGGGGCGTCAATCAGCCCCAGCATTTT.

The CDR3 coding sequence is TGTGCCAGCAGCTTGGAGTGGGGCCCCACCGCCAATAACTATGGCTACACCTTC. Amino acid sequence: CASSLEWGPTANNYGYTF. The chain links TRBV5-5 to TRBJ1-2; possible D gene TRBD1, 5 bases. V lost 0 bases and J lost 1, with 19 bases in between. The CDR3 sequence is 18 residues long. Germline values: CDR1 SGHKS, CDR2 YYEKEE (reference sequence). The entire variable domain, with the rest obtained from reference TRBV5-5 and TRBJ1-2, is as follows: DAGVTQSPTHLIKTRGQQVTLRCSPISGHKSVSWYQQVLGQGPQFIFQYYEKEERGRGNFPDRFSARQFPNYSSELNVNALLLGDSALYLCASSLEWGPTANNYGYTFGSGTRLTVV.

The chain has TRBV12-3 or TRBV12-4 and TRBJ1-5, with D maybe TRBD1 (6 bases). The length of the CDR3 is 13 residues. V was shortened by 3 bases and J by 4 bases, with 7 bases between the two germline ends. The CDR3 region has the DNA TGTGCCAGCAGTTTCACAGGGAATCAGCCCCAGCATTTT. As protein: CASSFTGNQPQHF.

V and J are TRBV6-5 and TRBJ2-3; 15 bases agree with TRBD2. The CDR3 runs 16 residues. With V trimmed by 4 bases and J by 6 bases, 5 bases remained unmatched. Germline lookup yields CDR1 MNHEY and CDR2 SVGAGI. CDR3 bases: TGTGCCAGCAGTTCCGGGACTAGCGGGGGGTGGGATACGCAGTATTTT. Protein sequence: CASSSGTSGGWDTQYF.

This clone has a single count. V and J are TRBV10-3 and TRBJ1-2; TRBD1 matches at 8 bases. The junction had 5 bases not matched to a gene; V was cut back by 6 bases and J by 2 bases. The germline gives CDR1 ENHRY, CDR2 SYGVKD. This CDR3 is 14 amino acids long. The CDR3 DNA sequence: TGTGCCATCAGGGCGGGACAGGTGAACTATGGCTACACCTTC. Encoded protein: CAIRAGQVNYGYTF.

The gene calls are TRBV29-1 and TRBJ1-2, with a possible D match to TRBD1 (5 bases). V lost 4 bases, J lost 4 bases, and 10 bases lay in between. The CDR3 runs 12 residues. Germline values: CDR1 SQVTM, CDR2 ANQGSEA. The CDR3 loop is CSVGGGVYGYTF. Here the CDR3 DNA reads TGCAGCGTTGGAGGAGGGGTCTATGGCTACACCTTC.

The gene calls are TRBV5-6 and TRBJ1-4; a weak D match, TRBD1 (5 bases). V lost 0 bases and J lost 5, with 11 bases in between. The CDR3 has 15 amino acids. Germline CDR1 reads SGHDT; CDR2 reads YYEEEE. The CDR3 spells CASSLAGGGNEKLFF. The CDR3 region has the DNA TGTGCCAGCAGCTTGGCCGGGGGAGGGAATGAAAAACTGTTTTTT.

The V call is TRBV6-2 or TRBV6-3, the J call TRBJ1-4; TRBD1 agrees at 7 bases. V dropped 1 base and J dropped 4; count of bases not matched to a gene: 3. The germline CDR1 and CDR2 sequences are MNHEY and SVGEGT. The CDR3 length is 15 residues. Written as DNA, the CDR3 is TGTGCCAGCAGTTACTGGGGACAGAGTAATGAAAAACTGTTTTTT. Encoded protein: CASSYWGQSNEKLFF.

This clone is a singleton in its sample. The chain uses TRBV6-2 or TRBV6-3 and TRBJ2-7, with 9 bases aligning to TRBD2. With V trimmed by 5 bases and J by 3 bases, 11 bases remained unmatched. CDR1 is MNHEY and CDR2 is SVGEGT in the germline V gene. The CDR3 spans 16 residues. This chain's CDR3 is CASSPLSSGGLYEQYF. DNA of the CDR3: TGTGCCAGCAGTCCCTTAAGTAGCGGGGGCCTCTACGAGCAGTACTTC.

The chain is built from TRBV25-1 and TRBJ1-6, with 10 bases lining up with TRBD1. Germline V lookup: CDR1 MGHDK, CDR2 SYGVNS. J lost 8 bases, V lost 3 bases, and 7 bases had no gene match. This CDR3 is 16 amino acids long. The CDR3 region is CASSDPTGGIDSPLHF. The CDR3 nucleotides read TGTGCCAGCAGTGACCCGACAGGGGGCATCGATTCACCCCTCCACTTT.

J is TRBJ1-4 and V is TRBV5-6; weak D call: TRBD1 (6 bases). V shed 1 base and J shed 0 bases, with 10 bases lying between them. The CDR3 is made up of 16 amino acids. Germline V lookup: CDR1 SGHDT, CDR2 YYEEEE. The CDR3 DNA is TGTGCCAGCAGCTTGACAGGGCTAGCAACTAATGAAAAACTGTTTTTT. This translates into CASSLTGLATNEKLFF. Full variable domain (remainder filled in from reference TRBV5-6 and TRBJ1-4): DAGVTQSPTHLIKTRGQQVTLRCSPKSGHDTVSWYQQALGQGPQFIFQYYEEEERQRGNFPDRFSGHQFPNYSSELNVNALLLGDSALYLCASSLTGLATNEKLFFGSGTQLSVL.

The chain links TRBV12-3 or TRBV12-4 to TRBJ1-2, with 7 nucleotides matching TRBD1. Trimming removed 5 bases from V and 6 bases from J; junction bases left unmatched: 6. CDR3 size: 13 residues. This CDR3 reads CASSRGTENGYTF. As DNA, the CDR3 is TGTGCCAGCAGTCGCGGGACAGAGAATGGCTACACCTTC.